Listed here are 15 T cell receptor beta chains from one sample, sequenced in a study of cytomegalovirus exposure and HLA in healthy donors. 13 Jbeta primers and 60 Vbeta primers were used for the PCR. Only in-frame clones appear in the TCRdb table, and some are missing; sequencing was by immunoSEQ multiplex PCR. The repertoire holds about 170,000 clones, with 80% to 85% as singletons. The specimen sequenced was PBMCs. The receptors originated from a male donor in good health and CMV-seronegative.

The J gene is TRBJ2-5, the V gene TRBV6-1; 8 bases are shared with TRBD2. The end of the DNA is better explained by TRBJ2-7, so the J call may be wrong. Germline lookup yields CDR1 MNHNS and CDR2 SASEGT. The length of the CDR3 is 16 residues. The CDR3 region has the DNA TGTGCCAGCAGTGAATTGTGGCTAGCGGGCTCCTACGAGCAGTACTTC. Its protein product is CASSELWLAGSYEQYF.

J is TRBJ2-7 and V is TRBV7-8; 9 bases line up with TRBD2. V shed 1 base and J 3 bases; nucleotides not matched to a gene: 10. The CDR3 loop spans 17 amino acids. CDR1 and CDR2 from the germline V gene are SGHVS and FQNEAQ. In DNA form, the CDR3 reads TGTGCCAGCAGCTTAGTGGGCGGGGGGGCTGGTAGCTACGAGCAGTACTTC. Translating gives CASSLVGGGAGSYEQYF.

Turning to this clone: No DNA is shown, since the ends of the CDR3 on it are uncertain; the CDR3 is the one TCRdb lists. The chain uses TRBV21-1 and TRBJ2-5; the listed D gene, TRBD1, was not tested against the DNA. TRBV21-1 is noted as a pseudogene. The CDR3 extends over 16 residues, inclusive of both ends. Here the CDR3 reads CASSKVGQGALETQYF.

The chain employs TRBV18 and TRBJ2-2; possible D gene TRBD2, 6 bases. The CDR3 sequence is 16 residues long. V was pared by 6 bases and J by 2 bases, with 16 bases between. Germline V lookup: CDR1 KGHSH, CDR2 LQKENI. In DNA form, the CDR3 reads TGTGCCAGCTCCCCCCGGGCGGGGCTAAACACCGGGGAGCTGTTTTTT. This codes for CASSPRAGLNTGELFF. The full variable domain, rest sourced from reference TRBV18 and TRBJ2-2, is NAGVMQNPRHLVRRRGQEARLRCSPMKGHSHVYWYRQLPEEGLKFMVYLQKENIIDESGMPKERFSAEFPKEGPSILRIQQVVRGDSAAYFCASSPRAGLNTGELFFGEGSRLTVL.

The V gene is TRBV2, the J gene TRBJ1-2, with a weak D call TRBD1 (5 bases). Germline assignment: CDR1 SNHLY and CDR2 FYNNEI. This CDR3 has 14 residues. V lost 5 bases and J lost 7, with 17 bases in between. The CDR3 bases are TGTGCCAGCAGTCAATTGGGGGGAGTCGGTGGCTACACCTTC. Residues: CASSQLGGVGGYTF.

The chain employs TRBV19 and TRBJ2-7, with TRBD2 as a possible D gene (7 bases). The CDR3 sequence is 15 residues long. CDR1 is LNHDA and CDR2 is SQIVND in the germline V gene (reference sequence). V was cut by 8 bases and J by 2 bases, with 19 bases left in between. CDR3 protein: CASRGGAGATYEQYF. CDR3 coding DNA: TGTGCCAGTCGGGGAGGGGCAGGGGCGACCTACGAGCAGTACTTC.

CDR3 sequence (DNA): TGTGCCAGCAGCTCCGGGCGGGGGAGTCAGTACTTC. It yields the protein CASSSGRGSQYF. This chain uses TRBV6-1 with TRBJ2-4; 7 bases are shared with TRBD2. The germline gives CDR1 MNHNS, CDR2 SASEGT. The CDR3 runs 12 residues. The J segment lost 12 bases and the V segment lost 6 bases, leaving 8 bases of the junction unmatched.

The chain links TRBV11-2 to TRBJ1-6; TRBD1 matches 7 bases. The CDR3 totals 16 residues. Germline loops: CDR1 SGHAT, CDR2 FQNNGV. V was clipped by 5 bases and J by 6 bases; unmatched bases: 10. CDR3 protein: CASSPRRGTANSPLHF. The CDR3 DNA is TGTGCCAGCAGCCCTAGGAGGGGGACAGCTAATTCACCCCTCCACTTT.

V and J are TRBV7-2 and TRBJ1-2, with 8 bases fitting TRBD1. V dropped 4 bases and J dropped 2; count of bases not matched to a gene: 3. From germline, CDR1 is SGHTA and CDR2 FQGNSA. The CDR3 loop spans 14 amino acids. CDR3 amino acids: CASSSTGDNYGYTF. In DNA, the CDR3 is TGTGCCAGCAGCTCGACAGGGGACAACTATGGCTACACCTTC.

This clone was recorded a few times. The V gene is TRBV7-2, the J gene TRBJ1-5; D remains ambiguous. V lost 2 bases, J lost 6 bases, and 17 bases lay in between. The CDR3 runs 16 residues. The germline V gene has CDR1 SGHTA and CDR2 FQGNSA. In DNA, the CDR3 is TGTGCCAGCAGCTTAACGGGAACCGGGGTTGGTCAGCCCCAGCATTTT. Translated, it gives CASSLTGTGVGQPQHF.

The rearrangement uses TRBV7-2 and TRBJ2-7; TRBD1 matches at 8 bases. The CDR3 length is 15 residues. Trimming cost V 1 base and J 3 bases; bases outside gene matches: 5. From germline, CDR1 is SGHTA and CDR2 FQGNSA. The CDR3 loop reads CASSLGIGQGYEQYF. The CDR3 bases are TGTGCCAGCAGCTTAGGAATCGGACAGGGCTACGAGCAGTACTTC.

V and J are TRBV2 and TRBJ2-5; 8 bases agree with TRBD2. The V gene end was trimmed by 5 bases and the J gene end by 2 bases; junction bases not matched to a gene: 7. Per germline, CDR1 SNHLY and CDR2 FYNNEI. The CDR3 has 15 residues. The chain's CDR3 is CASSSIAGKQETQYF. Written as DNA, the CDR3 is TGTGCCAGCAGTAGCATAGCGGGAAAGCAAGAGACCCAGTACTTC.

The V call is TRBV19, the J call TRBJ2-5, with 8 bases matching TRBD1. J was trimmed by 5 bases and V by 6 bases; bases with no gene match: 11. CDR1 and CDR2 from the germline V gene are LNHDA and SQIVND (reference sequence). The CDR3 contains 15 residues. CDR3 region: CASRLARDRQETQYF. The DNA for the CDR3 is TGTGCCAGTAGACTAGCCCGGGACAGGCAGGAGACCCAGTACTTC. Combining the CDR3 with reference TRBV19 and TRBJ2-5 gives the whole variable domain DGGITQSPKYLFRKEGQNVTLSCEQNLNHDAMYWYRQDPGQGLRLIYYSQIVNDFQKGDIAEGYSVSREKKESFPLTVTSAQKNPTAFYLCASRLARDRQETQYFGPGTRLLVL.

The chain has TRBV27 and TRBJ2-1, with D tentatively TRBD2 (5 bases). This CDR3 has 15 amino acids. The germline V and J ends were trimmed by 5 bases and 0 bases, with 11 bases remaining between them. The germline gives CDR1 MNHEY, CDR2 SMNVEV (reference sequence). CDR3 nucleotide sequence: TGTGCCAGCAGTCGACGGGGAAGCTCCTACAATGAGCAGTTCTTC. Amino acid sequence: CASSRRGSSYNEQFF.

On this clone: A read error may produce the germline difference seen at one junction end. This same CDR3 is encoded by further DNA sequences in the sample. V and J are TRBV10-3 and TRBJ1-6, with 7 bases lining up with TRBD1. This CDR3 spans 13 amino acids. The germline gives CDR1 ENHRY, CDR2 SYGVKD. CDR3 in DNA: TGTGCCAGCCACAGGGGTATTGATTCGCCCCTCCACTTT. Amino acid sequence: CASHRGIDSPLHF.